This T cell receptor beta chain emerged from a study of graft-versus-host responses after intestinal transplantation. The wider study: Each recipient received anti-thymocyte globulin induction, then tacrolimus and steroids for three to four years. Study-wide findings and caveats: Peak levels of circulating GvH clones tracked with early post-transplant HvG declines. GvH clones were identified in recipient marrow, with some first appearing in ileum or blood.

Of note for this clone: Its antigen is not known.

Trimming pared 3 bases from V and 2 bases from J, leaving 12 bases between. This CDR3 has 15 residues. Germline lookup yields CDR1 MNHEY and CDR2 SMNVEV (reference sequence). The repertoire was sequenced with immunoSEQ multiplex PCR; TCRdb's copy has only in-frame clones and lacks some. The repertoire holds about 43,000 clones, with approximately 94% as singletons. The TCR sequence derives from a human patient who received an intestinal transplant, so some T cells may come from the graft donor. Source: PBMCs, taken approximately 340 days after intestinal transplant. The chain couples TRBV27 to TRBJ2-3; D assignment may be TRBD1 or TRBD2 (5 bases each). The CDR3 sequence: CASSFGGGDTDTQYF. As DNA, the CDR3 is TGTGCCAGCAGTTTCGGTGGGGGTGACACAGATACGCAGTATTTT.